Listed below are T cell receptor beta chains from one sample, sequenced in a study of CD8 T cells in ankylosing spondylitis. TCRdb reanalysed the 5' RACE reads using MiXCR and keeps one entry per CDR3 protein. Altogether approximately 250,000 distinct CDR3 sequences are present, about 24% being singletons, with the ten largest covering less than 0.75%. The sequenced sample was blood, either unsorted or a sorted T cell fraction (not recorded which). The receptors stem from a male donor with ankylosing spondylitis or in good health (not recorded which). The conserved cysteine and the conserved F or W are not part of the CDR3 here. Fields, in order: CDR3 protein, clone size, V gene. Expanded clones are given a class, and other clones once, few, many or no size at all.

ASSPFSASYNEQF | many | TRBV4-1
ASSPSRGYT | few | TRBV12-3/TRBV12-4
ASQQYSNQPQH | many | TRBV12-3/TRBV12-4
ASGSGNQPQH | few | TRBV12-3/TRBV12-4
SWDRGGTGELF | few | TRBV20-1
SARDSPNTEAF | many | TRBV20-1
ASSQGRGQSNQPQH | many | TRBV4-1
ASAPGQSDSQY | NA | TRBV2
ASTLLQWELF | many | TRBV7-9
ASSFGRGLGETQY | many | TRBV7-3
ASSFPGQGAGANVLT | NA | TRBV6-5
SANRGIAKNIQY | many | TRBV20-1
ASSLTGGSYGYT | NA | TRBV6-5
ASKFGTTQETQY | NA | TRBV7-8
ASSLVPDTNEKLF | few | TRBV7-9
ASSRGGLYEQY | NA | TRBV12-3/TRBV12-4